This T cell receptor beta chain appears in the sequencing data of a study of coeliac disease. The CDR3 is 12 amino acids. Germline lookup yields CDR1 SGHDN and CDR2 FVKESK. V was clipped by 4 bases and J by 3 bases, with 5 bases between them. Study-wide results and limits: Active celiac intraepithelial and lamina propria samples had lower TRB and TRG clonality than control samples. Few TRB amino acid sequences were shared between samples; most were unique.

On this clone itself: The target antigen is unknown.

TCRdb's table, derived via immunoSEQ multiplex PCR, lists solely in-frame clones and lacks some. Of some 6,100 clones in the sample, less than 80% were seen once. Sequenced material: lymphocytes from the gut lamina propria. This chain joins TRBV14 and TRBJ2-3; D call uncertain. The source of this sequence is a man aged 55-75 years with celiac disease on a gluten-free diet. The CDR3, as DNA: TGTGCCAGCAGCCGACTGACAGATACGCAGTATTTT. Amino acids: CASSRLTDTQYF.